These T cell receptor beta chains were read from a single sample in a study of CD8 T cells in ankylosing spondylitis. In TCRdb, the 5' RACE reads were re-called with MiXCR into one record per CDR3 protein. Of roughly 700,000 distinct CDR3 sequences in the sample, around 17% were seen once. The specimen sequenced was blood, either unsorted or a sorted T cell fraction (not recorded which). These receptors originate from a male donor with ankylosing spondylitis. The CDR3 runs from the conserved cysteine through the conserved F or W. Fields, in order: J gene, clone size, V gene, D gene, CDR3 DNA, CDR3 protein. D genes are given only for firm matches. Expanded clones get a size class; other rows say once, few or many, or leave the size out.

TRBJ2-7 | few | TRBV2 | TRBD1 | TGTGCCAGCAGCCTGACAGGGCTTTTCTACGAGCAGTACTTC | CASSLTGLFYEQYF
TRBJ2-1 | few | TRBV29-1 | NA | TGCAGCGTTGAGCTTCTTCGGCAGAGCTCCTACAATGAGCAGTTCTTC | CSVELLRQSSYNEQFF
TRBJ1-4 | NA | TRBV7-9 | TRBD1 | TGTGCCAGCAGCCAACAGGGGGCTTTGGAAAAACTGTTTTTT | CASSQQGALEKLFF
TRBJ2-1 | many | TRBV7-2 | NA | TGTGCCAGCAGCCCTCTAGACCACAATGAGCAGTTCTTC | CASSPLDHNEQFF
TRBJ2-5 | many | TRBV7-7 | NA | TGTGCCAGCAGCTTGACAGTCCAAGAGACCCAGTACTTC | CASSLTVQETQYF
TRBJ2-2 | NA | TRBV7-2 | NA | TGTGCCAGCAGCTTCGGGAGTCGAGACGGGGAGCTGTTTTTT | CASSFGSRDGELFF
TRBJ2-1 | few | TRBV27 | TRBD1 | TGTGCCACGGGCACTCCCGGACAGGGTGGTAATGAGCAGTTCTTC | CATGTPGQGGNEQFF
TRBJ2-7 | few | TRBV6-2/TRBV6-3 | NA | TGTGCCAGCAGTCCAAACACAGGGTTCTACGAGCAGTACTTC | CASSPNTGFYEQYF
TRBJ1-2 | NA | TRBV20-1 | NA | TGCAGTCCCAACCCCGAGAACTATGGCTACACCTTC | CSPNPENYGYTF
TRBJ2-3 | few | TRBV20-1 | NA | TGCAGTGCCCAGAGAGGGCGGGGAAGGGGCGAAACAGATACGCAGTATTTT | CSAQRGRGRGETDTQYF
TRBJ2-3 | many | TRBV7-9 | NA | TGTGCCAGCAGCTTGATGTACACAGATACGCAGTATTTT | CASSLMYTDTQYF
TRBJ2-6 | few | TRBV15 | TRBD1 | TGTGCCACCAGCAGGAACAGGGGAACTGGGGCCAACGTCCTGACTTTC | CATSRNRGTGANVLTF
TRBJ1-5 | NA | TRBV12-3/TRBV12-4 | NA | TGTGCCAGCAGTTTTAGTTTGACGAATCAGCCCCAGCATTTT | CASSFSLTNQPQHF
TRBJ2-1 | NA | TRBV5-1 | NA | TGCGCCAGCAGCTTGGTGGTAGCGGACTACAATGAGCAGTTCTTC | CASSLVVADYNEQFF
TRBJ1-2 | few | TRBV20-1 | NA | TGCAGTGCCTTCATCAGGGGTTCTTATGGCTACACCTTC | CSAFIRGSYGYTF
TRBJ1-5 | many | TRBV12-3/TRBV12-4 | NA | TGTGCCAGCAGGCTTGGCTGGGTAAATCAGCCCCAGCATTTT | CASRLGWVNQPQHF
TRBJ2-2 | few | TRBV7-2 | NA | TGTGCCAGCAGCTTAGAAGGGGGTGACACCGGGGAGCTGTTTTTT | CASSLEGGDTGELFF
TRBJ2-2 | NA | TRBV29-1 | NA | TGCAGCGTGGCCGGGACACCGGCCCACACCGGGGAGCTGTTTTTT | CSVAGTPAHTGELFF
TRBJ2-1 | many | TRBV4-1 | NA | TGCGCCAGCAGCCAGACAGGTAGCTACAATGAGCAGTTCTTC | CASSQTGSYNEQFF
TRBJ2-2 | few | TRBV27 | NA | TGTGCCAGCACCTTTGGGGGCGGGAGCGGGGAGCTGTTTTTT | CASTFGGGSGELFF
TRBJ2-7 | few | TRBV29-1 | NA | TGCAGCGTAGTAACTAGCTTTGCCTACGAGCAGTACTTC | CSVVTSFAYEQYF
TRBJ1-2 | NA | TRBV29-1 | NA | TGCAGCGTTGAAGATAAGGTCGCTAACTATGGCTACACCTTC | CSVEDKVANYGYTF
TRBJ2-3 | NA | TRBV5-1 | NA | TGCGCCAGTGGGGACGGGCGCGTCCCCACAGATACGCAGTATTTT | CASGDGRVPTDTQYF
TRBJ2-2 | NA | TRBV6-2/TRBV6-3 | NA | TGTGCCAGCAGTTACTTGTCAATCCCCGGGGAGCTGTTTTTT | CASSYLSIPGELFF
TRBJ2-1 | few | TRBV3-1 | TRBD2 | TGTGCCAGCAGCTCAGAACTAGCGGGGAACAATGAGCAGTTCTTC | CASSSELAGNNEQFF
TRBJ2-5 | few | TRBV29-1 | TRBD1 | TGCAGCGTTGAAGGGACAGGGGAAGAGACCCAGTACTTC | CSVEGTGEETQYF
TRBJ1-2 | NA | TRBV7-9 | NA | TGTGCCAGCAGCCAGGCTCAGATGGGCTACACCTTC | CASSQAQMGYTF
TRBJ2-7 | few | TRBV28 | TRBD2 | TGTGCCAGCAGTGGGGGGGGAGGACTTTCTCCCCACGAGCAGTACTTC | CASSGGGGLSPHEQYF
TRBJ1-4 | NA | TRBV29-1 | NA | TGCAGCGTTGAAGTTTTGGGTGAAAAACTGTTTTTT | CSVEVLGEKLFF
TRBJ2-3 | NA | TRBV12-3/TRBV12-4 | NA | TGTGCCAGCAGTACAAGCACGCCATTACCGGATACGCAGTATTTT | CASSTSTPLPDTQYF
TRBJ2-1 | many | TRBV7-2 | TRBD1 | TGTGCCAGCAGCTTAACGGACAGGGCCTACAATGAGCAGTTCTTC | CASSLTDRAYNEQFF
TRBJ1-2 | few | TRBV11-2 | NA | TGTGCCAGCAGCTTAAGTCCCCAGGGCCGTGAGCAAGGCTACACCTTC | CASSLSPQGREQGYTF
TRBJ2-1 | NA | TRBV30 | TRBD1 | TGTGCCTGGGAGGGGGCCCCGACGGGAAAGCAGTTCTTC | CAWEGAPTGKQFF
TRBJ2-1 | few | TRBV5-1 | NA | TGCGCCAGCAGCTTGAACGGGGAGTACAATGAGCAGTTCTTC | CASSLNGEYNEQFF
TRBJ2-2 | few | TRBV12-3/TRBV12-4 | NA | TGTGCCAGCAGTTACGACCGGATCACCGGGGAGCTGTTTTTT | CASSYDRITGELFF
TRBJ2-7 | NA | TRBV6-5 | NA | TGTGCCAGCAGTTACGCCGCACCTCGGGAAGGCTCCTACGAGCAGTACTTC | CASSYAAPREGSYEQYF
TRBJ1-5 | few | TRBV20-1 | NA | TGCAGTGCCCGTGACAGGATGAGCAATCAGCCCCAGCATTTT | CSARDRMSNQPQHF
TRBJ2-1 | NA | TRBV4-3 | NA | TGCGCCAGCAGCCAGTCGATACCTTCCTACAATGAGCAGTTCTTC | CASSQSIPSYNEQFF
TRBJ1-3 | NA | TRBV11-1 | NA | TGTGCCAGCAGCCCAGCAGGGACTGGAAACACCATATATTTT | CASSPAGTGNTIYF
TRBJ1-4 | few | TRBV7-6 | NA | TGTGCCAGCAGCTTAGCCGGCGGGCTTGAAAAACTGTTTTTT | CASSLAGGLEKLFF
TRBJ2-1 | NA | TRBV6-2/TRBV6-3 | NA | TGTGCCAGCAGTGTAACTACGCGCGGTGAGCAGTTCTTC | CASSVTTRGEQFF
TRBJ1-5 | many | TRBV12-3/TRBV12-4 | NA | TGTGCCAGCAGTTTCGTTTATGTTGATCAGCCCCAGCATTTT | CASSFVYVDQPQHF
TRBJ1-5 | many | TRBV5-8 | NA | TGTGCCAGCAGCTTGGCGGGAGCGTACTCTGGGCAGCCCCAGCATTTT | CASSLAGAYSGQPQHF
TRBJ2-3 | NA | TRBV20-1 | NA | TGCAGTGCTAGAGTAGGCGGGGGCGGCACAGATACGCAGTATTTT | CSARVGGGGTDTQYF
TRBJ1-5 | few | TRBV3-1 | NA | TGTGCCAGCAGCCAAGATATACACCCTAATCAGCCCCAGCATTTT | CASSQDIHPNQPQHF
TRBJ2-3 | few | TRBV20-1 | TRBD1 | TGCAGTGCTTCGGACAGGGGTGACACAGATACGCAGTATTTT | CSASDRGDTDTQYF
TRBJ2-3 | few | TRBV7-9 | NA | TGTGCCAGCAGCTTACGGCGGGAAGGGGCAGATACGCAGTATTTT | CASSLRREGADTQYF
TRBJ1-5 | few | TRBV4-1 | TRBD1 | TGCGCCAGCCGAGAGGAGGGACAGGGTAATCAGCCCCAGCATTTT | CASREEGQGNQPQHF
TRBJ1-4 | NA | TRBV27 | NA | TGTGCCAGCAGTTTATCGCAGGGCGCGGGGGAAAAACTGTTTTTT | CASSLSQGAGEKLFF
TRBJ2-3 | NA | TRBV11-3 | NA | TGTGCCAGCAGGGCCAGGGTGGGGACCCCCACAGATACGCAGTATTTT | CASRARVGTPTDTQYF
TRBJ2-7 | few | TRBV6-1 | TRBD2 | TGTGCCAGCAGTGAAGCGGGAGGGATCGAGCAGTACTTC | CASSEAGGIEQYF
TRBJ2-1 | NA | TRBV27 | TRBD2 | TGTGCCAGCAGTTTATTGGGAGCGGGAGGAAGGAATGAGCAGTTCTTC | CASSLLGAGGRNEQFF
TRBJ1-1 | NA | TRBV11-1 | NA | TGTGCCAGCAGCCTAAACGCGGGGGTGAAAAGAGTGAACACTGAAGCTTTCTTT | CASSLNAGVKRVNTEAFF
TRBJ2-1 | NA | TRBV19 | NA | TGTGCCAGTAGTAGCAGAGAGAATGAGCAGTTCTTC | CASSSRENEQFF
TRBJ2-5 | NA | TRBV20-1 | NA | TGCAGTGCTAGAAGGTCCGGGACGGAGCAAGAGACCCAGTACTTC | CSARRSGTEQETQYF
TRBJ2-7 | NA | TRBV20-1 | TRBD1 | TGCAGTGCTCCTGCCGGGACAGCGACCTACGAGCAGTACTTC | CSAPAGTATYEQYF
TRBJ2-3 | few | TRBV4-1 | NA | TGCGCCAGCAGCCAATTCCATGGTGGAGATACGCAGTATTTT | CASSQFHGGDTQYF
TRBJ2-1 | few | TRBV3-1 | TRBD2 | TGTGCCAGCAGCCAGGGACCGCTAGCGGGTAAGGAGTTCTTC | CASSQGPLAGKEFF
TRBJ2-5 | NA | TRBV30 | NA | TGTGCCTGGATCAACTTGTACCAAGAGACCCAGTACTTC | CAWINLYQETQYF
TRBJ2-7 | many | TRBV4-1 | TRBD1 | TGCGCCAGCAGCCAACAAGACAGGGGGCTCTCCTACGAGCAGTACTTC | CASSQQDRGLSYEQYF